These 9 T cell receptor beta chains were all obtained from the same sample, sequenced in a study of T-cell reconstitution after alpha-beta-depleted transplantation in children (dated by TCRdb to about 2016). The library came from PCR. TCRdb lists the instrument as Illumina HiSeq 2500. To normalize quantification of the TCRbeta repertoire, the TCR libraries were built with molecular barcoding that relied on unique molecular identifiers. TCRdb's own reprocessing of the public reads used fastp at Q25 and MiXCR and kept productive beta chains. CDR3 protein duplicates are merged, each entry listing the most common genes and DNA. Counted in this sample were fewer than 150,000 distinct CDR3 sequences; roughly 23% of them appeared once. The ten top clones hold roughly a tenth of the sample. The intended sense of this specimen's treatment or condition label: allogeneic hematopoietic cell transplantation with graft depleted of TCRalphabeta T cells and CD19 B cells.

The specimen was PBMCs, mostly from graft donor cells, collected 180 days after TCRalphabeta/CD19-depleted stem cell transplant. The receptors come from a male patient under 10 years old who had a stem cell transplant for chronic granulomatous disease, so the T cells may come from the graft donor.

The rearrangement joins TRBV27 to TRBJ2-5; no firm D call. This CDR3 region has 14 residues. In germline, CDR1 is MNHEY, CDR2 SMNVEV (reference sequence). Trimming pared 3 bases from V and 4 bases from J, leaving 12 bases between. The CDR3 sequence: CASSLASTPETQYF. The CDR3 DNA reads TGTGCCAGCAGTTTGGCCAGTACTCCAGAGACCCAGTACTTC.

The chain combines TRBV7-2 with TRBJ1-2, with TRBD1 matching over 8 bases. CDR3 length: 16 residues. V lost 5 bases to trimming and J lost 0 bases; unmatched junction nucleotides: 8. Germline lookup yields CDR1 SGHTA and CDR2 FQGNSA. For the CDR3, the DNA is TGTGCCAGCAGCCCGACGACAGGGGTGCCTAACTATGGCTACACCTTC. Residues: CASSPTTGVPNYGYTF.

J is TRBJ1-2 and V is TRBV12-3 or TRBV12-4, with D perhaps matching TRBD1 (6 bases). V dropped 2 bases and J dropped 2 bases, with 18 bases sitting between them. CDR3 length: 17 residues. CDR3 sequence (DNA): TGTGCCAGCAGTTTAATTTACCCCAGGGGTATCAACTATGGCTACACCTTC. It codes for CASSLIYPRGINYGYTF.

The chain recombines TRBV28 with TRBJ2-1, with D unclear. In germline, CDR1 is MDHEN, CDR2 SYDVKM. Deletions cut 3 bases from V and 5 bases from J, with 14 bases between. CDR3 length equals 15 residues. Here the CDR3 reads CASSFFPLVDNEQFF. The CDR3 DNA reads TGTGCCAGCAGTTTCTTCCCACTCGTTGACAATGAGCAGTTCTTC.

This clonotype appeared many times. This chain joins TRBV7-8 and TRBJ2-5, with 7 bases lining up with TRBD1. Germline V lookup: CDR1 SGHVS, CDR2 FQNEAQ. The CDR3 extends over 14 amino acids. With V trimmed by 2 bases and J by 4 bases, 4 bases remained unmatched. The CDR3 reads CASSLRGPGETQYF. CDR3 nucleotide sequence: TGTGCCAGCAGCTTAAGGGGGCCGGGAGAGACCCAGTACTTC.

This clonotype was seen a few times. The V gene is TRBV12-3 or TRBV12-4, the J gene TRBJ1-2, with TRBD1 matching 10 bases. Germline trimming cut 3 bases from V and 3 bases from J; bases unmatched to any gene: 4. The CDR3 has 15 residues. The CDR3 coding sequence is TGTGCCAGCAGTTTGAGGGGACAGGGGTACTATGGCTACACCTTC. Protein sequence: CASSLRGQGYYGYTF.

The chain carries TRBV6-5 and TRBJ1-3; TRBD1 might be the D (5 bases). Germline V lookup: CDR1 MNHEY, CDR2 SVGAGI. CDR3 size: 15 residues. V lost 4 bases, J lost 4 bases, and 14 bases lay in between. Here the CDR3 DNA reads TGTGCCAGCAGTTCGCATGTGGGGCCAGGAAACACCATATATTTT. This codes for CASSSHVGPGNTIYF.

This clonotype was counted only a few times. This sequence joins TRBV15 and TRBJ2-7; D gene uncertain. CDR1 is LNHNV and CDR2 is YYDKDF in the germline V gene (reference sequence). V dropped 0 bases and J dropped 2 bases, with 11 bases sitting between them. There are 15 residues in the CDR3. The CDR3 sequence is CATSRETASAYEQYF. CDR3 coding DNA: TGTGCCACCAGCAGAGAGACGGCTAGTGCCTACGAGCAGTACTTC.

The V gene is TRBV7-6, the J gene TRBJ2-1; 8 bases are a match to TRBD2. The length of the CDR3 is 17 residues. From germline, CDR1 is SGHVS and CDR2 FNYEAQ. V shed 4 bases, J shed 10 bases, and the junction held 18 bases outside the gene matches. The CDR3 DNA is TGTGCCAGCAGCTCACCCCTAACTAGCGGTAAAGGAGGCGAGCAGTTCTTC. Amino acids: CASSSPLTSGKGGEQFF.